This T cell receptor (beta chain) was obtained from a study of blood T cells in healthy people across ages. After removal of 6 bases from V and 4 bases from J, the junction contained 8 bases not matched to a gene. There are 14 residues in the CDR3. CDR1 and CDR2 (germline): MNHNS, SASEGT. Using a J-beta primer mix together with a sample-barcoded 5' primer, a second PCR was run for roughly 6 to 12 cycles. With 12 random nucleotides, a template-switch adaptor tagged each individual cDNA molecule. TCRdb ran MiXCR on the 5' RACE reads and lists one entry per CDR3 protein. The sample records 1,100,000 or so distinct CDR3 sequences, less than 50% being singletons.

The sequence was collected from an older woman in good health. This chain joins TRBV6-1 and TRBJ1-2; 7 nucleotides line up with TRBD1. Sample: blood. The chain's CDR3 is CASSLRGDSYGYTF. The CDR3 DNA is TGTGCCAGCAGCCTCAGGGGGGACAGCTATGGCTACACCTTC.